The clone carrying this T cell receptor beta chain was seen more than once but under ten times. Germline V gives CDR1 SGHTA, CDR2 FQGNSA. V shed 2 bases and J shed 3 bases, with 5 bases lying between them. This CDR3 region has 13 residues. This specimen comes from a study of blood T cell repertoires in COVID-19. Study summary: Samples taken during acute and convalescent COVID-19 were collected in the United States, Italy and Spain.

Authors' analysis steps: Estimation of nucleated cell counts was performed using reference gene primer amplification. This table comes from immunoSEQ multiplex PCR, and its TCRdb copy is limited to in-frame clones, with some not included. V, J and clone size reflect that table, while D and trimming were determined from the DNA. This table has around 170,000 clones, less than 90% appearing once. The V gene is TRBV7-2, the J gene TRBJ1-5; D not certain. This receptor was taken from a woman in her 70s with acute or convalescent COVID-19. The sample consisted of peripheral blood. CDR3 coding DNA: TGTGCCAGCAGCTTATCTTACAATCAGCCCCAGCATTTT. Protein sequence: CASSLSYNQPQHF.